The rows below give T cell receptor beta chains drawn from one sample of a study of cytomegalovirus exposure and HLA in healthy donors. Sequencing was performed with immunoSEQ multiplex PCR; in TCRdb, only in-frame clones are kept and a portion is missing. The data show 90,000 to 110,000 clones, about 78% seen once. The sequencing input was PBMCs. These receptors were obtained from a man younger than 40 in good health and CMV-seronegative. CDR3s include the opening cysteine and the closing phenylalanine or tryptophan. A D gene is named only where the DNA matches it firmly. For some rows the clone size is stated as once, few or many, or as a class when expanded; others skip it.

>TRBD2|TRBJ2-1|TRBV6-1|few
CASSVAGGYNEQFF
TGTGCCAGCAGTGTTGCGGGGGGCTACAATGAGCAGTTCTTC
>NA|TRBJ2-3|TRBV27|NA
CASSAPERRRTQYF
TGTGCCAGCAGCGCCCCCGAGAGGAGAAGAACGCAGTATTTT
>NA|TRBJ2-7|TRBV7-9|NA
CASSKGVYEQYF
TGTGCCAGCAGCAAGGGAGTCTACGAGCAGTACTTC
>NA|TRBJ1-1|TRBV6-5|NA
CASSYSGGVMNTEAFF
TGTGCCAGCAGTTACTCGGGGGGGGTTATGAACACTGAAGCTTTCTTT
>NA|TRBJ1-2|TRBV10-3|NA
CAISEPGDGYTF
TGTGCCATCAGTGAACCGGGAGATGGCTACACCTTC
>TRBD2|TRBJ2-5|TRBV5-1|NA
CASSLGTSGQETQYF
TGCGCCAGCAGCTTAGGGACTAGCGGCCAAGAGACCCAGTACTTC
>TRBD2|TRBJ2-7|TRBV9|NA
CASSDHSGRREQYF
TGTGCCAGCAGCGATCACAGCGGGAGGCGGGAGCAGTACTTC
>TRBD2|TRBJ2-1|TRBV30|NA
CAWSPPGARGFNEQFF
TGTGCCTGGAGCCCCCCGGGCGCGCGGGGGTTCAATGAGCAGTTCTTC
>NA|TRBJ2-1|TRBV6-1|NA
CASAAPGSSYNEQFF
TGTGCCAGCGCAGCACCGGGGAGCTCCTACAATGAGCAGTTCTTC
>TRBD1|TRBJ2-2|TRBV15|NA
CATSIYRGSTGELFF
TGTGCCACCAGCATATACAGGGGGTCTACCGGGGAGCTGTTTTTT
>NA|TRBJ2-5|TRBV7-6|NA
CASSLWEETQYF
TGTGCCAGCAGCTTGTGGGAGGAGACCCAGTACTTC
>TRBD1|TRBJ2-7|TRBV10-3|NA
CAISGGQGEYEQYF
TGTGCCATCAGTGGGGGACAGGGGGAATACGAGCAGTACTTC
>NA|TRBJ2-2|TRBV11-2|NA
CATQGFGELFF
TGTGCCACCCAGGGTTTCGGGGAGCTGTTTTTT
>NA|TRBJ1-5|TRBV5-5|few
CASSLEIRYQPQHF
TGTGCCAGCAGCTTGGAGATCAGGTATCAGCCCCAGCATTTT
>TRBD1|TRBJ1-3|TRBV19|NA
CASSKTGVSGNTIYF
TGTGCCAGTAGTAAGACAGGGGTCTCTGGAAACACCATATATTTT